These 8 T cell receptor beta chains were sequenced from one sample in a study of siplizumab effects on memory and regulatory T cells. Libraries were prepared by immunoSEQ multiplex PCR; TCRdb keeps only in-frame clonotypes and omits some of them. This table has 60,000 to 70,000 clones, 80% to 90% appearing once. The sequenced sample was Tregs sorted from blood. These receptors all stem from a human donor in good health.

For the CDR3, the DNA is TGTGCCAGCAGTGAATATACGGGGGCTCGGGACTATGGCTACACCTTC. Encoded protein: CASSEYTGARDYGYTF. This sequence joins TRBV25-1 and TRBJ1-2; D may be TRBD1 (6 bases). The CDR3 covers 16 residues. Trimming stripped 0 bases from V and 3 bases from J, with 14 bases between. CDR1 and CDR2 (germline): MGHDK, SYGVNS.

This clone was counted a single time. CDR3 nucleotide sequence: TGTGCCAGCAGCTTAGCGATGAGCACAGATACGCAGTATTTT. Protein sequence: CASSLAMSTDTQYF. The chain recombines TRBV7-8 with TRBJ2-3; D gene ambiguous. The CDR3 is 14 residues long. Looked up from germline, CDR1 is SGHVS and CDR2 is FQNEAQ. Trimming took off 0 bases at V and 0 bases at J, with 4 bases between the two ends.

V gene TRBV28 combines with J gene TRBJ2-7; the D gene is possibly TRBD1 (6 bases). The V gene's germline CDR1 is MDHEN and CDR2 SYDVKM. This CDR3 contains 12 residues. Trimming cost V 7 bases and J 3 bases, with 10 bases left between them. CDR3 in DNA: TGTGCCAGCAACAGGGTTTTCTACGAGCAGTACTTC. Translation gives CASNRVFYEQYF.

This sequence joins TRBV6-1 and TRBJ2-7; tentatively, D is TRBD1 (6 bases). This CDR3 has 14 amino acids. Germline lookup yields CDR1 MNHNS and CDR2 SASEGT. V gave up 3 bases and J gave up 7 bases, with 16 bases separating them. The CDR3 DNA reads TGTGCCAGCAGTGATGGACCAGGACAGCGGGAGCAGTACTTC. Its protein is CASSDGPGQREQYF.

This clone has only one observation. The chain joins TRBV6-5 to TRBJ2-7, with 9 bases fitting TRBD1. Germline V lookup: CDR1 MNHEY, CDR2 SVGAGI. V lost 2 bases, J lost 2 bases, and 4 bases stayed unmatched. This CDR3 spans 15 amino acids. CDR3 bases: TGTGCCAGCAGTTACGGTGGGACAGGGACCTACGAGCAGTACTTC. As protein: CASSYGGTGTYEQYF.

The chain has TRBV9 and TRBJ2-7; 12 nucleotides line up with TRBD2. Per the germline V gene, CDR1 is SGDLS and CDR2 is YYNGEE. The CDR3 is 15 residues long. J was trimmed by 2 bases and V by 0 bases; bases with no gene match: 0. CDR3 amino acids: CASSVGTSGTYEQYF. CDR3 nucleotide sequence: TGTGCCAGCAGCGTAGGGACTAGCGGGACCTACGAGCAGTACTTC.

There are a few counts of this clone. The V call is TRBV6-5, the J call TRBJ1-4; maybe TRBD1 (5 bases). CDR3 length: 12 amino acids. The V gene lost 4 bases and the J gene lost 15 bases, with 15 bases spanning the gap. Per germline, CDR1 MNHEY and CDR2 SVGAGI. CDR3: CASSFTGGVLFF. Here the CDR3 DNA reads TGTGCCAGCAGTTTTACGGGGGGGGTTTTGTTTTTT.

The V and J genes are TRBV30 and TRBJ1-5, with 11 bases matching TRBD1. Trimming at V came to 1 base and at J to 0 bases, leaving 8 bases not matched to a gene. In germline, CDR1 is GTSNPN, CDR2 SVGIG (reference sequence). The CDR3 has 18 residues. The CDR3 loop is CAWSAGTGGVRSNQPQHF. The CDR3 DNA is TGTGCCTGGAGTGCCGGGACAGGGGGGGTTCGTAGCAATCAGCCCCAGCATTTT.